Shown below are 30 T cell receptor beta chains from a single sample sequenced in a study of control samples from healthy donors and cancer patients. Repertoires were generated with immunoSEQ multiplex PCR, while TCRdb's copy carries only in-frame clones and drops some. The data hold 170,000 or so clones, with under 95% observed a single time. The specimen sequenced was blood. The receptors come from a woman aged 18-29 years in good health.

The V and J genes are TRBV20-1 and TRBJ1-2, with 8 bases identical to TRBD1. Germline trimming cut 3 bases from V and 2 bases from J; bases unmatched to any gene: 5. Germline CDR1 and CDR2: DFQATT and SNEGSKA (reference sequence). The CDR3 consists of 14 residues. The CDR3 nucleotides read TGCAGTGCTAGTCAGGGGGCACTGAACTATGGCTACACCTTC. Amino acids: CSASQGALNYGYTF.

This chain connects TRBV6-1 to TRBJ1-1; a possible D gene is TRBD1 (5 bases). CDR3 length: 14 amino acids. V gave up 2 bases and J gave up 4 bases, with 11 bases separating them. Per the germline V gene, CDR1 is MNHNS and CDR2 is SASEGT. CDR3 amino acids: CASSESGRATEAFF. The CDR3 coding sequence is TGTGCCAGCAGTGAAAGTGGCAGGGCCACTGAAGCTTTCTTT.

The rearrangement links TRBV15 to TRBJ1-2; D remains ambiguous. V lost 1 base, J lost 2 bases, and 8 bases lay in between. Germline V gene lookup returns CDR1 LNHNV and CDR2 YYDKDF (reference sequence). There are 14 residues in the CDR3. The CDR3 loop is CATSRGEGNYGYTF. In DNA, the CDR3 is TGTGCCACCAGCAGAGGGGAGGGAAACTATGGCTACACCTTC.

The rearrangement links TRBV19 to TRBJ1-1; tentative D call: TRBD1 (5 bases). The CDR3 loop spans 17 amino acids. V shed 1 base and J shed 4 bases, with 19 bases lying between them. CDR1 LNHDA and CDR2 SQIVND come from the germline V gene (reference sequence). As DNA, the CDR3 is TGTGCCAGTAGTATAGTTTTTCGGGGGACCCGGAGCACTGAAGCTTTCTTT. It codes for CASSIVFRGTRSTEAFF. Filled out from reference TRBV19 and TRBJ1-1, the complete variable domain reads DGGITQSPKYLFRKEGQNVTLSCEQNLNHDAMYWYRQDPGQGLRLIYYSQIVNDFQKGDIAEGYSVSREKKESFPLTVTSAQKNPTAFYLCASSIVFRGTRSTEAFFGQGTRLTVV.

The chain joins TRBV7-9 to TRBJ2-3; D uncertain. CDR1 is SEHNR and CDR2 is FQNEAQ in the germline V gene (reference sequence). This CDR3 has 14 amino acids. Trimming removed 2 bases at V and 0 bases at J, with 6 bases between. CDR3 region: CASSLSQSTDTQYF. The CDR3 bases are TGTGCCAGCAGCTTAAGCCAGAGCACAGATACGCAGTATTTT.

J is TRBJ2-5 and V is TRBV4-1, with 8 bases matching TRBD2. Trimming removed 2 bases from V and 4 bases from J; junction bases left unmatched: 9. The CDR3 length is 16 residues. Germline V gene data show CDR1 as MGHRA and CDR2 as YSYEKL. The DNA for the CDR3 is TGCGCCAGCAGCCAAAACGTCGGCCTAGCGGGAGAGACCCAGTACTTC. Protein product: CASSQNVGLAGETQYF.

V usage is TRBV12-3 or TRBV12-4 and J usage is TRBJ2-7; D remains ambiguous. Trimming shortened V by 6 bases and J by 3 bases, and 6 bases separated the two germline ends. The CDR3 spans 11 residues. CDR3 in amino acids: CASSEGYEQYF. CDR3 nucleotides: TGTGCCAGCAGCGAAGGCTACGAGCAGTACTTC.

Comment on this clone: One end of the junction does not line up with germline, which may come from a read error. The genes are TRBV7-7 and TRBJ2-2; 8 bases are a match to TRBD1. CDR1 is SSHAT, CDR2 FNYEAQ, per germline (reference sequence). The CDR3 is 15 amino acids. As DNA, the CDR3 is TGTGCTAGCAGCCGCGGAACAGGGGGCACCGGGGAGCTGTTTTTT. Translation: CASSRGTGGTGELFF.

The J gene is TRBJ1-6, the V gene TRBV11-2; D unresolved. V shed 5 bases and J shed 7 bases, with 9 bases lying between them. Germline lookup yields CDR1 SGHAT and CDR2 FQNNGV. The CDR3 has 13 amino acids. CDR3 bases: TGTGCCAGCAGCGGTCAGAGGAATTCACCCCTCCACTTT. Protein: CASSGQRNSPLHF.

The rearrangement uses TRBV4-1 and TRBJ1-2; 7 bases agree with TRBD1. The CDR3 runs 15 residues. Germline CDR1 is MGHRA and CDR2 is YSYEKL. V shed 1 base, J shed 1 base, and the junction held 3 bases outside the gene matches. The CDR3 sequence: CASSQADRDNYGYTF. The DNA for the CDR3 is TGCGCCAGCAGCCAAGCCGACAGGGATAACTATGGCTACACCTTC.

This chain connects TRBV7-3 to TRBJ1-2; 7 nucleotides match TRBD1. CDR1 is SGHTA and CDR2 is FQGTGA in the germline V gene. With 9 bases clipped from V and 7 bases from J, the junction kept 8 bases outside the gene matches. The length of the CDR3 is 12 residues. The CDR3 loop reads CARQSRGFGYTF. The DNA for the CDR3 is TGTGCCAGACAGAGCAGGGGGTTTGGCTACACCTTC.

The V call is TRBV7-2, the J call TRBJ1-5; no definite D call. Trimming removed 8 bases from V and 6 bases from J, with 11 bases in between. CDR1 and CDR2 (germline): SGHTA, FQGNSA. CDR3 length: 12 residues. The CDR3 DNA reads as TGTGCCAGCCGGCAGGCGGGTCAGCCCCAGCATTTT. Residues: CASRQAGQPQHF.

The chain carries TRBV6-2 or TRBV6-3 and TRBJ1-5; D ambiguous. V was clipped by 2 bases and J by 0 bases, with 8 bases between them. The length of the CDR3 is 15 residues. Per germline, CDR1 MNHEY and CDR2 SVGEGT. CDR3 coding DNA: TGTGCCAGCAGTTACCGGACGGATAGCAATCAGCCCCAGCATTTT. This encodes CASSYRTDSNQPQHF.

V usage is TRBV25-1 and J usage is TRBJ1-1; TRBD1 aligns across 8 bases. The ends lost 4 bases at V and 11 bases at J; junction bases unmatched: 9. Germline V gene lookup returns CDR1 MGHDK and CDR2 SYGVNS. CDR3 size: 13 residues. The CDR3: CASSVTGEGWAFF. The CDR3 DNA reads as TGTGCCAGCAGTGTGACAGGGGAAGGGTGGGCTTTCTTT.

The chain carries TRBV9 and TRBJ1-2; 8 nucleotides align to TRBD1. CDR3 length equals 15 residues. CDR1 and CDR2 (germline): SGDLS, YYNGEE. Trimming at V came to 0 bases and at J to 4 bases, leaving 5 bases not matched to a gene. The CDR3 loop is CASSVAGQEVYGYTF. DNA for the CDR3: TGTGCCAGCAGCGTAGCGGGACAGGAGGTCTATGGCTACACCTTC.

The chain links TRBV7-3 to TRBJ1-1; D remains ambiguous. Germline V CDR1 and CDR2: SGHTA, FQGTGA. This CDR3 is built from 13 residues. V was shortened by 5 bases and J by 0 bases, with 7 bases between the two germline ends. The CDR3 protein is CASSPQVNTEAFF. CDR3 nucleotides: TGTGCCAGCAGCCCGCAGGTGAACACTGAAGCTTTCTTT.

The gene calls are TRBV5-1 and TRBJ2-3, with 9 bases fitting TRBD2. CDR1 is SGHRS, CDR2 YFSETQ, per germline. The CDR3 has 15 residues. V was pared by 0 bases and J by 4 bases, with 3 bases of the junction left unmatched. CDR3 coding DNA: TGCGCCAGCAGCTTGGCGGGACTAGCTTCAGATACGCAGTATTTT. Amino acid sequence: CASSLAGLASDTQYF.

This clone was recorded once. The rearrangement links TRBV13 to TRBJ1-6, with D hard to call. V gave up 2 bases and J gave up 1 base, with 9 bases separating them. The CDR3 covers 16 residues. Germline V gene lookup returns CDR1 PRHDT and CDR2 FYEKMQ (reference sequence). Written as DNA, the CDR3 is TGTGCCAGCAGCTTACAGGTTCTTTCCTATAATTCACCCCTCCACTTT. The encoded protein is CASSLQVLSYNSPLHF.

The table lists this clone with a count of one. This chain links TRBV28 with TRBJ2-5; TRBD1 agrees at 9 bases. Trimming removed 3 bases from V and 1 base from J; junction bases left unmatched: 9. Germline assignment: CDR1 MDHEN and CDR2 SYDVKM. The CDR3 covers 17 residues. The CDR3 bases are TGTGCCAGCAGTTTCGGGACAGGGAAACTCAGCCAAGAGACCCAGTACTTC. It is translated as CASSFGTGKLSQETQYF.

V usage is TRBV5-1 and J usage is TRBJ1-5; D possibly corresponds to TRBD1 (5 bases). Looked up from germline, CDR1 is SGHRS and CDR2 is YFSETQ. Trimming removed 7 bases at V and 4 bases at J, with 15 bases between. This CDR3 is built from 14 residues. The CDR3 loop is CASGTKYINQPQHF. CDR3 nucleotide sequence: TGCGCCAGCGGGACCAAATACATAAATCAGCCCCAGCATTTT.

This rearrangement joins TRBV5-1 to TRBJ2-1, with 7 bases matching TRBD1. Germline assignment: CDR1 SGHRS and CDR2 YFSETQ. V trimming: 4 bases; J trimming: 4 bases; junction bases outside the gene matches: 8. This CDR3 contains 15 residues. The CDR3 nucleotides are TGCGCCAGCAGCCTCCCTAAGGGGGCGTACAATGAGCAGTTCTTC. It specifies CASSLPKGAYNEQFF.

The chain combines TRBV25-1 with TRBJ1-1; D unresolved. V was shortened by 6 bases and J by 1 base, with 6 bases between the two germline ends. The CDR3 has 12 amino acids. CDR1 and CDR2 from the germline V gene are MGHDK and SYGVNS. Written as DNA, the CDR3 is TGTGCCAGCAGATATTCGAACACTGAAGCTTTCTTT. Translating gives CASRYSNTEAFF.

The V and J genes are TRBV27 and TRBJ2-6; no clear D. The CDR3 consists of 16 residues. V dropped 2 bases and J dropped 0 bases, with 8 bases sitting between them. Germline CDR1 reads MNHEY; CDR2 reads SMNVEV (reference sequence). Here the CDR3 reads CASSLMVSSGANVLTF. The CDR3 DNA reads as TGTGCCAGCAGTTTAATGGTCAGCTCTGGGGCCAACGTCCTGACTTTC.

The rearrangement links TRBV27 to TRBJ2-5; 12 nucleotides match TRBD2. V lost 4 bases to trimming and J lost 4 bases; unmatched junction nucleotides: 4. Germline V gene lookup returns CDR1 MNHEY and CDR2 SMNVEV (reference sequence). This CDR3 is built from 15 residues. CDR3 region: CASSSRLAGVETQYF. The DNA for the CDR3 is TGTGCCAGCAGTTCCCGACTAGCGGGAGTAGAGACCCAGTACTTC.

The chain links TRBV5-1 to TRBJ2-7, with D tentatively TRBD2 (6 bases). CDR1 SGHRS and CDR2 YFSETQ come from the germline V gene. The CDR3 covers 16 residues. V shed 0 bases and J shed 0 bases, with 13 bases lying between them. The CDR3 nucleotides are TGCGCCAGCAGCTTGGTGTTCGCGGGGACCTCCTACGAGCAGTACTTC. This gives the protein CASSLVFAGTSYEQYF.

Concerning this clone itself: The sample has other DNA sequences that encode this CDR3 too. The CDR3 bases are TGTGCCAGCAGCCCCCCCTCGTCCGGGGCCAACGTCCTGACTTTC. Translation: CASSPPSSGANVLTF. This chain joins TRBV6-2 or TRBV6-3 and TRBJ2-6; no reliable D call. This CDR3 spans 15 amino acids. V shed 6 bases and J shed 4 bases, with 13 bases lying between them. Germline loops: CDR1 MNHEY, CDR2 SVGEGT.

The genes are TRBV11-3 and TRBJ1-1; 8 positions agree with TRBD1. Germline lookup yields CDR1 SGHNT and CDR2 YENEEA. Trimming took 5 bases from V and 7 from J; bases not matched to a gene: 9. This CDR3 has 14 residues. The CDR3 DNA is TGTGCCAGCAGCGGAGACAGGGGAAGAGATGAAGCTTTCTTT. Protein sequence: CASSGDRGRDEAFF.

The chain is built from TRBV4-1 and TRBJ2-1; 7 nucleotides line up with TRBD1. The V gene end was trimmed by 5 bases and the J gene end by 1 base; junction bases not matched to a gene: 17. The CDR3 spans 19 residues. CDR1 and CDR2 (germline): MGHRA, YSYEKL. CDR3 sequence (DNA): TGCGCCAGCAGCTCCCAATTAACAGGGGCCTACTTATCCTACAATGAGCAGTTCTTC. Protein sequence: CASSSQLTGAYLSYNEQFF.

The V call is TRBV18, the J call TRBJ1-5; D remains unclear. CDR1 is KGHSH and CDR2 is LQKENI in the germline V gene. V was pared by 3 bases and J by 3 bases, with 15 bases between. The length of the CDR3 is 16 residues. The CDR3 bases are TGTGCCAGCTCACCGGCGCCGGTGGCATACAATCAGCCCCAGCATTTT. Amino acid sequence: CASSPAPVAYNQPQHF.

V usage is TRBV11-2 and J usage is TRBJ2-7; 14 bases are shared with TRBD2. Germline-derived CDR1 and CDR2 are SGHAT and FQNNGV. The trim removed 5 bases at V and 5 bases at J, leaving 5 bases unmatched. The length of the CDR3 is 15 residues. The CDR3 DNA reads as TGTGCCAGCAGCCCGGGACTAGCGGGAGCCGACGAGCAGTACTTC. Its protein is CASSPGLAGADEQYF. The full variable domain, its missing parts supplied by reference TRBV11-2 and TRBJ2-7, is EAGVAQSPRYKIIEKRQSVAFWCNPISGHATLYWYQQILGQGPKLLIQFQNNGVVDDSQLPKDRFSAERLKGVDSTLKIQPAKLEDSAVYLCASSPGLAGADEQYFGPGTRLTVT.